This T cell receptor (beta chain) comes out of a study of radiation and T cells in renal cell carcinoma. Profiled with immunoSEQ multiplex PCR; TCRdb holds only in-frame clones, not every one. Altogether over 60,000 clones are present, just over 75% being singletons, with the ten largest covering under 7%. Time point defined: blood 2 weeks post-SBRT. Treatment here: 15 Gy SBRT to primary tumor, nephrectomy 4 weeks later. Blood was sampled at baseline, 2 weeks and 4 weeks after SBRT. The patient's renal cell carcinoma had clear cell pathology. Germline V gives CDR1 SEHNR, CDR2 FQNEAQ (reference sequence). Trimming left V 6 bases short and J 2 bases short, with 10 bases between. CDR3 length: 14 residues.

The receptor's source is a man in his fifties or sixties with renal cell carcinoma. The source material was blood, sampled from a patient whose treatment included radiotherapy and nephrectomy. This chain links TRBV7-9 with TRBJ2-2; a weak D match, TRBD1 (6 bases). The CDR3 reads CASSDRLNTGELFF. The CDR3 DNA follows: TGTGCCAGCAGTGACAGGTTAAACACCGGGGAGCTGTTTTTT.